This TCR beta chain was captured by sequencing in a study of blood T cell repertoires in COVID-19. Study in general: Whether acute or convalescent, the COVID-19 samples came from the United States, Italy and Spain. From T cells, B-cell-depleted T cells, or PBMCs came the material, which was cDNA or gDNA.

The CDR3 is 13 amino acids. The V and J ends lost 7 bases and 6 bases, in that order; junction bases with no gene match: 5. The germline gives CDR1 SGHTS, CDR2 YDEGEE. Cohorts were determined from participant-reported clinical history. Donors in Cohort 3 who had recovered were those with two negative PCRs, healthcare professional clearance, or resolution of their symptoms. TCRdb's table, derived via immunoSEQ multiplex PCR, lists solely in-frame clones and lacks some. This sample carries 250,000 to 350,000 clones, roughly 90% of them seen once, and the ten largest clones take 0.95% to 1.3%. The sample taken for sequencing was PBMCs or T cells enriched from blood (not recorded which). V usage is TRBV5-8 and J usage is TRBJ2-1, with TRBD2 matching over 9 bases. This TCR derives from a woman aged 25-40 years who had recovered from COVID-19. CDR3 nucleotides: TGTGCCAGCGGCGGGAGGGAAAGCAATGAGCAGTTCTTC. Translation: CASGGRESNEQFF.